This T cell receptor (beta chain) was obtained from a study of Ad26.COV2.S vaccination and SARS-CoV-2 variants (dated by TCRdb to about 2021). The study in broad terms: Donors in the vaccine arm were drawn from COV1001, a phase I-IIa trial of Ad26.COV2.S in healthy adults that was multicentre, randomized, double-blind and placebo-controlled. Ad26.COV2.S was administered intramuscularly at 5 x 10^10 or 1 x 10^11 viral particles, either as a single shot or as two shots given 56 days apart. The TCR-sequenced set comprised roughly 30 samples: around 20 Ad26.COV2.S vaccine recipients, 5 placebo recipients and 8 SARS-CoV-2 convalescent individuals. Participants in the trial were split at random into five groups of five each, receiving low-dose or high-dose Ad26.COV2.S once or twice, or else placebo on both occasions. TCRbeta repertoire sequencing served as the tool for gauging how specific and how broad the SARS-CoV-2-reactive T cell receptors were following Ad26.COV2.S vaccination. Investigators remained blinded to trial group allocation during experiments and outcome assessment. What the authors observed across the whole study: The study was not powered for comparison of responses between vaccine doses or regimens. Compared with placebo recipients, Ad26.COV2.S recipients showed higher spike-specific TCR breadth (P = 0.0014). Substantial breadth of spike-specific CD8+ and CD4+ T cell responses was reported after vaccination. The authors noted that total T cell responses may have been underestimated by the TCR breadth and depth analyses. Comparable non-spike TCR breadth was observed between vaccine and placebo recipients, consistent with only spike being contained in the vaccine.

From its cysteine to its phenylalanine, the CDR3 spans 18 amino acids. Of the read, only the CDR3 DNA is kept; its 54 bases are in frame from base 1. V and J are trimmed by 6 bases and 0 bases, and the gene matches miss 10 bases of the junction. CDR1 SEHNR and CDR2 FQNEAQ were looked up in the germline V gene (reference sequence). To note about this clone: This receptor's antigen is unknown. Base-call qualities are not available, and no considerably larger clone is one nucleotide away.

In light of the paper, this sample's treatment or condition label describes: some 19 received Ad26.COV2.S at low or high dose, single or two shots; several received placebo; per-sample allocation not given. For vaccine and placebo recipients, repertoires were sequenced using samples collected on day 63 after the first injection. Cohort 1b enrolled about 25 adults aged 18-55 years at a single site in Boston, USA, between 29 July and 7 August 2020. Ad26.COV2.S was a replication-incompetent adenovirus type 26 vector that expressed a prefusion-stabilized SARS-CoV-2 spike protein derived from the original Wuhan strain. The immunoSEQ Assay was used to sequence TCRbeta CDR3 regions. After extraction, genomic DNA underwent amplification by bias-controlled multiplex PCR, followed by high-throughput sequencing. The study's own analysis went as follows. To quantify the absolute abundance of each unique TCRbeta CDR3 region, sequences were collapsed and filtered. T cell fraction was estimated by normalization of TCRbeta template counts to usable DNA, with usable DNA being measured through amplification of reference genes present in all nucleated cells. Repertoire TCRs were annotated as SARS-CoV-2-specific when V gene, CDR3 amino acid sequence and J gene were exactly matched to a known reactive TCR set. The reference SARS-CoV-2 TCR set was obtained from MIRA and was filtered for enrichment in COVID-19-positive ImmuneCODE repertoires, whereby public or cross-reactive TCRs were removed. Based on the MIRA antigens, annotated TCRs were further analysed at the level of specific ORF or position within ORF. Breadth was defined as the number of annotated unique rearrangements divided by the total number of unique productive rearrangements, and depth was defined as the summed frequency of the annotated unique rearrangements. Two-sided Wilcoxon rank-sum tests were applied when comparing TCR breadth between groups. TCRdb took this table from immuneACCESS and kept in-frame rearrangements with V and J called. Such tables lack part of the clones; where checked against another copy, unresolved V genes explain under half of the gap, and the rest is unexplained. V, J and clone size derive from that table, while D and trimming were established from the DNA sequence. Present in this sample are around 450,000 clones, more than 80% of which were seen just once. The ten top clones hold 12% of the sample.

The chain was built from TRBV7-9 and TRBJ2-1, with 11 bases matching TRBD2. The sequence was collected from a person aged 18-65 years who received the Ad26.COV2.S COVID-19 vaccine or a placebo. Specimen: peripheral blood, collected in a trial of Ad26.COV2.S vaccine versus placebo. The CDR3 loop reads CASRPGTSGGASYNEQFF. The DNA reads TGTGCCAGCAGGCCCGGGACTAGCGGTGGAGCCTCCTACAATGAGCAGTTCTTC.